A single sample is the source of the 20 T cell receptor beta chains below, sequenced in a study of T cell responses to AZD1222 COVID-19 vaccine. Libraries were prepared by immunoSEQ multiplex PCR; TCRdb keeps only in-frame clonotypes and omits some of them. There are roughly 84,000 clones in the sample; approximately 88% occur only once, and roughly 11% lies in the top ten. The sequencing here drew on peripheral blood, taken 28 days after the second AZD1222 dose. The receptors shown here come from an adult who received the AZD1222 COVID-19 vaccine.

The CDR3 spells CASSPLSGTGTYEQYF. The CDR3 DNA is TGTGCCAGCAGCCCACTTTCCGGGACAGGCACCTACGAGCAGTACTTC. J is TRBJ2-7 and V is TRBV7-8, with 8 bases fitting TRBD1. V lost 5 bases, J lost 2 bases, and 11 bases stayed unmatched. CDR1 is SGHVS, CDR2 FQNEAQ, per germline. The CDR3 loop spans 16 amino acids.

J is TRBJ2-7 and V is TRBV19; either TRBD1 or TRBD2 may supply D (5 bases each). This CDR3 has 13 residues. Germline lookup yields CDR1 LNHDA and CDR2 SQIVND (reference sequence). V lost 3 bases and J 3 bases, leaving 9 bases between the germline ends. The CDR3 sequence is CASSIHGGYEQYF. For the CDR3, the DNA is TGTGCCAGTAGTATCCATGGGGGCTACGAGCAGTACTTC.

The chain carries TRBV6-5 and TRBJ2-7; 7 nucleotides match TRBD1. The CDR3 covers 14 residues. J lost 1 base, V lost 5 bases, and 5 bases had no gene match. Germline CDR1 reads MNHEY; CDR2 reads SVGAGI. In nucleotides, the CDR3 is TGTGCCAGCAGTAACCGGGACAGTTCCTACGAGCAGTACTTC. Translating it yields CASSNRDSSYEQYF.

The J gene is TRBJ1-1, the V gene TRBV5-1; D is possibly TRBD1 (6 bases). CDR1 is SGHRS, CDR2 YFSETQ, per germline. The length of the CDR3 is 16 residues. Trimming left V 3 bases short and J 0 bases short, with 15 bases between. DNA for the CDR3: TGCGCCAGCAGCTCACAGGGATCGGTCATGAACACTGAAGCTTTCTTT. Protein: CASSSQGSVMNTEAFF.

The chain uses TRBV30 and TRBJ1-1; weak D call: TRBD1 (5 bases). The germline CDR1 and CDR2 sequences are GTSNPN and SVGIG (reference sequence). Trimming pared 8 bases from V and 2 bases from J, leaving 18 bases between. The CDR3 covers 14 residues. CDR3 bases: TGTGCCGGGCGGAGGGAGGGGAGAAACACTGAAGCTTTCTTT. This codes for CAGRREGRNTEAFF.

This chain links TRBV12-5 with TRBJ2-2; TRBD2 matches at 10 bases. Trimming removed 9 bases from V and 7 bases from J; junction bases left unmatched: 5. CDR1 and CDR2 (germline): LGHNT, FRNRAP. CDR3 length equals 13 residues. CDR3 loop: CASKRGGGGELFF. CDR3 in DNA: TGTGCTAGCAAGCGGGGGGGCGGCGGGGAGCTGTTTTTT.

In its sample, this clone was seen a few times. This rearrangement joins TRBV6-5 to TRBJ1-1; D remains unclear. This CDR3 region has 15 residues. V gave up 6 bases and J gave up 0 bases, with 14 bases separating them. Germline V gene sequence: CDR1 MNHEY, CDR2 SVGAGI. The CDR3 sequence is CASRRVGDMNTEAFF. The CDR3, as DNA: TGTGCCAGCAGGCGGGTGGGTGACATGAACACTGAAGCTTTCTTT.

This sequence joins TRBV27 and TRBJ1-2; D is possibly TRBD1 (5 bases). V lost 3 bases to trimming and J lost 14 bases, with 16 bases between them. The CDR3 totals 12 residues. The germline CDR1 and CDR2 sequences are MNHEY and SMNVEV (reference sequence). This chain's CDR3 is CASSLSGTAVTF. The CDR3 nucleotides read TGTGCCAGCAGTTTGTCGGGGACCGCTGTGACCTTC.

The chain is built from TRBV7-2 and TRBJ1-6; D gene unclear. Germline-derived CDR1 and CDR2 are SGHTA and FQGNSA. The CDR3 is made up of 14 amino acids. Deletions cut 2 bases from V and 4 bases from J, with 6 bases between. CDR3 loop: CASSLQFYNSPLHF. DNA for the CDR3: TGTGCCAGCAGCTTACAGTTTTATAATTCACCCCTCCACTTT.

The V gene is TRBV4-1, the J gene TRBJ2-7, with TRBD1 matching 10 bases. Per germline, CDR1 MGHRA and CDR2 YSYEKL. The CDR3 is made up of 15 amino acids. The V gene end was trimmed by 0 bases and the J gene end by 5 bases; junction bases not matched to a gene: 4. The CDR3 DNA is TGCGCCAGCAGCCAAGAGGGACAGGGGAAGGACGAGCAGTACTTC. Protein product: CASSQEGQGKDEQYF.

V and J are TRBV5-1 and TRBJ1-1; D is unclear. The CDR3 spans 14 residues. Germline V gene data show CDR1 as SGHRS and CDR2 as YFSETQ. V was clipped by 4 bases and J by 1 base, with 11 bases between them. CDR3 residues: CASSPVQSNTEAFF. CDR3 DNA sequence: TGCGCCAGCAGCCCCGTCCAGTCGAACACTGAAGCTTTCTTT.

This chain uses TRBV24-1 with TRBJ2-2; D is perhaps TRBD2 (6 bases). Trimming stripped 3 bases from V and 8 bases from J, with 15 bases between. This CDR3 has 15 amino acids. Per the germline V gene, CDR1 is KGHDR and CDR2 is SFDVKD. The CDR3 nucleotides read TGTGCCACCAGTGATCCGAGGGGAGGATGGGGGGAGCTGTTTTTT. Amino acid sequence: CATSDPRGGWGELFF.

Only a few counts were recorded for this clone. The gene calls are TRBV9 and TRBJ2-2; tentative D call: TRBD1 (6 bases). Trimming left V 0 bases short and J 4 bases short, with 10 bases between. The CDR3 length is 15 residues. Germline V gene data show CDR1 as SGDLS and CDR2 as YYNGEE. CDR3 loop: CASSVGVGGTGELFF. The DNA of the CDR3 is TGTGCCAGCAGCGTAGGGGTAGGGGGCACCGGGGAGCTGTTTTTT.

The chain is built from TRBV9 and TRBJ1-6; D is undetermined. V lost 0 bases and J lost 9, with 10 bases in between. Looked up from germline, CDR1 is SGDLS and CDR2 is YYNGEE. This CDR3 contains 14 residues. CDR3 amino acids: CASSVVSDGSPLHF. As DNA, the CDR3 is TGTGCCAGCAGCGTAGTATCCGACGGTTCACCCCTCCACTTT.

The V call is TRBV6-2 or TRBV6-3, the J call TRBJ2-3; TRBD1 matches 8 bases. Per germline, CDR1 MNHEY and CDR2 SVGEGT. The CDR3 extends over 16 amino acids. V was clipped by 5 bases and J by 0 bases; unmatched bases: 7. The CDR3: CASSQRGTGSTDTQYF. For the CDR3, the DNA is TGTGCCAGCAGTCAACGAGGGACAGGTAGCACAGATACGCAGTATTTT.

The rearrangement uses TRBV19 and TRBJ1-6; 7 bases are a match to TRBD1. The CDR3 consists of 15 residues. Germline values: CDR1 LNHDA, CDR2 SQIVND (reference sequence). With 4 bases clipped from V and 6 bases from J, the junction kept 6 bases outside the gene matches. For the CDR3, the DNA is TGTGCCAGTAGTAGGGGGGGACAGACTAATTCACCCCTCCACTTT. It yields the protein CASSRGGQTNSPLHF.

The V and J genes are TRBV28 and TRBJ1-4; 9 positions match TRBD1. This CDR3 spans 15 amino acids. Losses at the gene ends were 6 bases for V and 4 bases for J; bases not matched to a gene: 6. Germline V CDR1 and CDR2: MDHEN, SYDVKM. Here the CDR3 reads CASSSNRGLNEKLFF. CDR3 nucleotide sequence: TGTGCCAGCAGCTCAAACAGGGGGCTTAATGAAAAACTGTTTTTT. Drawing the rest from reference TRBV28 and TRBJ1-4, the complete variable domain is DVKVTQSSRYLVKRTGEKVFLECVQDMDHENMFWYRQDPGLGLRLIYFSYDVKMKEKGDIPEGYSVSREKKERFSLILESASTNQTSMYLCASSSNRGLNEKLFFGSGTQLSVL.

J is TRBJ1-3 and V is TRBV27; 9 bases map to TRBD1. Germline CDR1 reads MNHEY; CDR2 reads SMNVEV (reference sequence). The CDR3 is 15 residues long. V lost 4 bases and J lost 4; bases outside the gene matches: 5. CDR3 bases: TGTGCCAGCAGTTCCCTAGGGACAGGGGGAAACACCATATATTTT. Translated: CASSSLGTGGNTIYF.

The J gene is TRBJ1-3, the V gene TRBV6-5; D gene ambiguous. The CDR3 contains 14 residues. Germline V lookup: CDR1 MNHEY, CDR2 SVGAGI. V was pared by 6 bases and J by 0 bases, with 9 bases between. The CDR3: CASSRFVSGNTIYF. In DNA form, the CDR3 reads TGTGCCAGCAGCCGTTTTGTCTCTGGAAACACCATATATTTT.

The genes are TRBV11-2 and TRBJ1-2, with 7 bases identical to TRBD1. This CDR3 spans 13 amino acids. Looked up from germline, CDR1 is SGHAT and CDR2 is FQNNGV. V was clipped by 5 bases and J by 3 bases; unmatched bases: 3. CDR3: CASSAQGDYGYTF. The DNA of the CDR3 is TGTGCCAGCAGCGCCCAGGGGGACTATGGCTACACCTTC.